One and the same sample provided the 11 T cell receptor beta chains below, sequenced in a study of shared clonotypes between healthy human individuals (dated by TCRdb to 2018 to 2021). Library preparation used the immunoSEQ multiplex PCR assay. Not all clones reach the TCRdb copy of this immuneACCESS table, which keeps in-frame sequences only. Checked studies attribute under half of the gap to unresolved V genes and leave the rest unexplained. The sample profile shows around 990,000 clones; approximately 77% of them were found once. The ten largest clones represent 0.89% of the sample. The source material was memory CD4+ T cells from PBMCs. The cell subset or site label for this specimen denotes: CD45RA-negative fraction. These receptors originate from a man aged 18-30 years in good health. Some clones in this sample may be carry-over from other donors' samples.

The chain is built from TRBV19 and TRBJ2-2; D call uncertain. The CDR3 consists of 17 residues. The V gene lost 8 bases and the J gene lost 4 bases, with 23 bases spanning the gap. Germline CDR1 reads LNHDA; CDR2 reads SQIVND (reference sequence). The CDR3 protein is CASGPSRSVQRTGELFF. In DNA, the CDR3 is TGTGCCAGTGGACCATCGAGAAGCGTTCAGCGCACCGGGGAGCTGTTTTTT.

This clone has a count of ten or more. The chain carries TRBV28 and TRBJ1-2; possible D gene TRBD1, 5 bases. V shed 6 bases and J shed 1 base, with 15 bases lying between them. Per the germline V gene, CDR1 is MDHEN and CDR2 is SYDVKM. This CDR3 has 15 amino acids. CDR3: CASRPGPWDNYGYTF. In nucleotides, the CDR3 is TGTGCCAGCAGACCGGGACCCTGGGATAACTATGGCTACACCTTC.

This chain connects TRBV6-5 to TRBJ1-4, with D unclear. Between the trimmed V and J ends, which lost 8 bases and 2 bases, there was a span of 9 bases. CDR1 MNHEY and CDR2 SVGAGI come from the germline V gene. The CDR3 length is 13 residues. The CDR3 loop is CASGGSTNEKLFF. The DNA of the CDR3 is TGTGCCAGCGGAGGATCGACTAATGAAAAACTGTTTTTT.

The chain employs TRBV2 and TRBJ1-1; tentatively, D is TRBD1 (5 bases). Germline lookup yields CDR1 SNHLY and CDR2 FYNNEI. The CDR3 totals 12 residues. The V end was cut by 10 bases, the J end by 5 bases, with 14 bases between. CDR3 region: CATAPGGTEAFF. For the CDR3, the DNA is TGTGCCACCGCCCCTGGGGGAACTGAAGCTTTCTTT.

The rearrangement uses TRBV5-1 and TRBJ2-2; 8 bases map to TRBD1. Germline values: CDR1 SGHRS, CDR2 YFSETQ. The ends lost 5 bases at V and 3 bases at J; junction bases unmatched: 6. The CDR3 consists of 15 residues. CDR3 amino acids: CASRPQGADTGELFF. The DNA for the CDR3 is TGCGCCAGCAGACCTCAGGGGGCCGACACCGGGGAGCTGTTTTTT.

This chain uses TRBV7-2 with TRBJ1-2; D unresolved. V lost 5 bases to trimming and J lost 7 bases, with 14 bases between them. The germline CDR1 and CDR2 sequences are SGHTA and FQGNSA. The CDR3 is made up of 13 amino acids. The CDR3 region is CASSLSAGAGYTF. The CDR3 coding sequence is TGTGCCAGCAGCCTATCGGCGGGAGCTGGCTACACCTTC.

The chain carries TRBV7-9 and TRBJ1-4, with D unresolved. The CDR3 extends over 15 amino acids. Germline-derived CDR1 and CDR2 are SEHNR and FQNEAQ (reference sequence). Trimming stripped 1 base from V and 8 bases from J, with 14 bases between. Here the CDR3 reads CASSLGVGLWEKLFF. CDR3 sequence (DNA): TGTGCCAGCAGCTTAGGTGTTGGGTTGTGGGAAAAACTGTTTTTT.

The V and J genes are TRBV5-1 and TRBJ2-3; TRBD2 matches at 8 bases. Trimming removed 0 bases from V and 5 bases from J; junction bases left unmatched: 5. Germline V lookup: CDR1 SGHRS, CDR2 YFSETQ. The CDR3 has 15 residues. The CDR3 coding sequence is TGCGCCAGCAGCTTGGGGGCGGGAGGAGGAGATACGCAGTATTTT. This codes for CASSLGAGGGDTQYF.

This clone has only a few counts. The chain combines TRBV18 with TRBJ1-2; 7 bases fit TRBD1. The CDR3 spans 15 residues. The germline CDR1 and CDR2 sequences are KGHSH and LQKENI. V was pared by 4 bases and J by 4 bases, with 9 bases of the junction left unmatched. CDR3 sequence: CASSLGVTGAYGYTF. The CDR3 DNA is TGTGCCAGCTCACTTGGGGTCACAGGGGCCTATGGCTACACCTTC.

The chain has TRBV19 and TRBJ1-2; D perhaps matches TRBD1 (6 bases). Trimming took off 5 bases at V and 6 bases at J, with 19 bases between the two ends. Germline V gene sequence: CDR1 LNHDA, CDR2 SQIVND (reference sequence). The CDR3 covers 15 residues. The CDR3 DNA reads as TGTGCCAGTAGTCCAAGTCCGGGGACAAGGAATGGCTACACCTTC. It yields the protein CASSPSPGTRNGYTF.

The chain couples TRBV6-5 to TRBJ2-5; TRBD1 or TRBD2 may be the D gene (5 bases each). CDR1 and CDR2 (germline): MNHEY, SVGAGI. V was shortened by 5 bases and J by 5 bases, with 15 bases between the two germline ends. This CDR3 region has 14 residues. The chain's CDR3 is CASSDGREPETQYF. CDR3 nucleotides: TGTGCCAGCAGTGACGGCAGGGAGCCCGAGACCCAGTACTTC.